A selection of T cell receptor beta chains follows, all from one sample in a study of cytomegalovirus exposure and HLA in healthy donors. Data came from immunoSEQ multiplex PCR; TCRdb stores just in-frame clones and leaves some out. This sample has about 190,000 clones; roughly 76% occur once, and the top ten carry approximately 6.3%. Sequenced input: PBMCs. The receptors derive from a man in his forties in good health and CMV-seropositive. The CDR3 runs from the conserved cysteine through the conserved F or W. A D gene is named only where the DNA matches it firmly. Clone size appears in some rows only: once, few, many, or a class for an expanded clone.

>TRBJ2-7|TRBV19|TRBD2|-
TGTGCCAGTAGGGGGACTAGCGGGGGGGCCCGTCTTGGAAGCTCCTACGAGCAGTACTTC
CASRGTSGGARLGSSYEQYF
>TRBJ2-7|TRBV27|-|-
TGTGCCAGCAGTTTATCCAACAGCTACGAGCAGTACTTC
CASSLSNSYEQYF
>TRBJ1-2|TRBV27|-|-
TGTGCCAGCAGACATACCGGGACACTCTATGGCTACACCTTC
CASRHTGTLYGYTF
>TRBJ2-1|TRBV7-2|TRBD2|-
TGTGCCAGCAGCTTAGTTTCCGCGGGGGGTCTCCCCTACAATGAGCAGTTCTTC
CASSLVSAGGLPYNEQFF
>TRBJ2-3|TRBV6-6|TRBD1|-
TGTGCCAGCAGTTCCTGGCCGGGACAGATCACAGATACGCAGTATTTT
CASSSWPGQITDTQYF
>TRBJ2-7|TRBV10-2|TRBD1|-
TGCGCCAGCAGTCTAACAGGGGCCTACGAGCAGTACTTC
CASSLTGAYEQYF
>TRBJ2-7|TRBV9|-|few
TGTGCCAGCAGCGGGGGGGACGCCTACGAGCAGTACTTC
CASSGGDAYEQYF
>TRBJ2-7|TRBV10-3|-|-
TGTGCCATCAGGCCCGGGACACTCTCCTACGAGCAGTACTTC
CAIRPGTLSYEQYF
>TRBJ1-6|TRBV6-5|-|-
TGTGCCAGCAGCCCACCTGGACAAGCTAATTCACCCCTCCACTTT
CASSPPGQANSPLHF
>TRBJ2-3|TRBV7-2|-|-
TGTGCCAGCAGCTTCGCCGCGGATACGCAGTATTTT
CASSFAADTQYF